This T cell receptor beta chain was observed in a study of shared T cell receptors in the human thymus. Germline V gives CDR1 GTSNPN, CDR2 SVGIG (reference sequence). The V end was cut by 4 bases, the J end by 2 bases, with 15 bases between. The CDR3 is made up of 14 amino acids. Here immunoSEQ multiplex PCR was the method, and the copy in TCRdb shows in-frame clones only, minus some. The repertoire holds hundreds of thousands of clones, with around 93% as singletons. The V gene is TRBV30, the J gene TRBJ2-7; D is perhaps TRBD2 (6 bases). This TCR derives from a human donor. Sequencing was carried out using thymocytes. Here the CDR3 DNA reads TGTGCCTGGACCGGGGGAGCGGACCCCTACGAGCAGTACTTC. The encoded protein is CAWTGGADPYEQYF. Combining the CDR3 with reference TRBV30 and TRBJ2-7 gives the whole variable domain SQTIHQWPATLVQPVGSPLSLECTVEGTSNPNLYWYRQAAGRGLQLLFYSVGIGQISSEVPQNLSASRPQDRQFILSSKKLLLSDSGFYLCAWTGGADPYEQYFGPGTRLTVT.